This TCR beta chain was sequenced in a study of control samples from healthy donors and cancer patients. Profiled with immunoSEQ multiplex PCR; TCRdb holds only in-frame clones, not every one. The sample records roughly 450,000 clones, about 93% being singletons. The V gene's germline CDR1 is SQVTM and CDR2 ANQGSEA. The CDR3 has 13 amino acids. Trimming cost V 4 bases and J 0 bases; bases outside gene matches: 0. The rearrangement joins TRBV29-1 to TRBJ2-1; 7 bases line up with TRBD1. This receptor was identified in a man aged 35 to 55 with head and neck cancer. Sequencing used PBMCs. The CDR3 loop is CSVGQGSYNEQFF. The DNA for the CDR3 is TGCAGCGTTGGACAGGGCTCCTACAATGAGCAGTTCTTC.